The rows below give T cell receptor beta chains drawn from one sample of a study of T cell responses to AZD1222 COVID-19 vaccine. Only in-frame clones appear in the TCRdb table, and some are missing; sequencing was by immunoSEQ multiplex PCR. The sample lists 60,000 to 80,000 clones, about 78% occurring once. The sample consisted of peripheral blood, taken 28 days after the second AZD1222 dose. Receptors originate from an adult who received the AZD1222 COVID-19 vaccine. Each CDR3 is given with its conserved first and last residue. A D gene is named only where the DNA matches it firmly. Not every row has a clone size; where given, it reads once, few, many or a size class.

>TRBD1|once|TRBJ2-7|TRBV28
CASSSTGGFDEQYF
TGTGCCAGCAGTTCGACAGGGGGGTTCGACGAGCAGTACTTC
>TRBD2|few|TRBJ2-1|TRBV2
CASGGGLAELYNEQFF
TGTGCCAGCGGGGGGGGACTAGCGGAACTCTACAATGAGCAGTTCTTC
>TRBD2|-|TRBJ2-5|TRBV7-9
CASSLASSSGGVETQYF
TGTGCCAGCAGCTTAGCGTCGTCTAGCGGGGGGGTGGAGACCCAGTACTTC
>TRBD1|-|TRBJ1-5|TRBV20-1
CSATPGGPQHF
TGCAGTGCTACCCCAGGGGGACCCCAGCATTTT
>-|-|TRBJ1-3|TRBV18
CASSPNSDLSGNTIYF
TGTGCCAGCTCACCAAATTCAGATCTCTCTGGAAACACCATATATTTT
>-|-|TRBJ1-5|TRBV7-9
CASSFRGPQHF
TGTGCCAGCAGCTTCCGAGGGCCCCAGCATTTT
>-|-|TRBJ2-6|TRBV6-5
CASSSHSFSGANVLTF
TGTGCCAGCAGTTCCCACTCGTTCTCTGGGGCCAACGTCCTGACTTTC
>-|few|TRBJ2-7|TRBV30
CAWSAPPRLSATYEQYF
TGTGCCTGGAGCGCACCGCCCAGGTTGAGTGCAACCTACGAGCAGTACTTC
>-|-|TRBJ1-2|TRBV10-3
CAISAETGGYTF
TGTGCCATCAGTGCGGAGACGGGCGGCTACACCTTC
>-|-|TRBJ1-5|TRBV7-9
CASSFRVGAPQHF
TGTGCCAGCAGCTTCAGGGTTGGTGCGCCCCAGCATTTT
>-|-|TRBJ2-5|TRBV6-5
CASSYSGATETQYF
TGTGCCAGCAGTTACTCCGGGGCGACAGAGACCCAGTACTTC
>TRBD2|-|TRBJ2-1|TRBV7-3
CASSLRSSGNEQFF
TGTGCCAGCAGCTTAAGATCTAGCGGCAATGAGCAGTTCTTC
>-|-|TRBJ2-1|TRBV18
CASSPSEGAHNEQFF
TGTGCCAGCTCACCGTCGGAGGGGGCCCACAATGAGCAGTTCTTC
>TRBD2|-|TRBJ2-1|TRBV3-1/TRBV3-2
CASSLSGSFNEQFF
TGTGCCAGCAGCCTTAGCGGGAGTTTTAATGAGCAGTTCTTC
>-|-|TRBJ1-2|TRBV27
CASSLNGVGGYTF
TGTGCCAGCAGTTTAAATGGGGTCGGCGGCTACACCTTC
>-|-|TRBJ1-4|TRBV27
CASRGGPATNEKLFF
TGTGCCAGCAGGGGGGGCCCTGCAACTAATGAAAAACTGTTTTTT
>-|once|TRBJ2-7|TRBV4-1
CASSQEHPAYEQYF
TGCGCCAGCAGCCAAGAACACCCCGCCTACGAGCAGTACTTC
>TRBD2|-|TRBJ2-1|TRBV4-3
CASSQDRAGLGTSGSNEQFF
TGCGCCAGCAGCCAAGATAGGGCGGGTCTCGGGACTAGCGGGAGCAATGAGCAGTTCTTC
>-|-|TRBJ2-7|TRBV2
CASSEGEGGFGSYEQYF
TGTGCCAGCAGTGAAGGGGAAGGGGGTTTTGGATCCTACGAGCAGTACTTC
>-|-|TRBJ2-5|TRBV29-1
CSVPPDYQETQYF
TGCAGCGTCCCCCCGGACTACCAAGAGACCCAGTACTTC
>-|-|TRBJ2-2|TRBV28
CASSQDLMGYTGELFF
TGTGCCAGCAGTCAAGACCTTATGGGGTATACCGGGGAGCTGTTTTTT
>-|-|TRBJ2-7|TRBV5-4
CASSHSGSSYEQYF
TGTGCCAGCAGCCACAGCGGCAGCTCCTACGAGCAGTACTTC
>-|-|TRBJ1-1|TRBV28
CASSLGGSDTEAFF
TGTGCCAGCAGTTTAGGGGGAAGTGACACTGAAGCTTTCTTT
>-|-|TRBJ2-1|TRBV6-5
CASSFKGFHEQFF
TGTGCCAGCAGTTTTAAGGGCTTCCATGAGCAGTTCTTC
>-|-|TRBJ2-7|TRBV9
CASSVDAGREQYF
TGTGCCAGCAGCGTAGATGCAGGGCGCGAGCAGTACTTC
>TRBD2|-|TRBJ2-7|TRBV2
CASRGLAAYEQYF
TGTGCCAGCAGGGGACTAGCGGCCTACGAGCAGTACTTC
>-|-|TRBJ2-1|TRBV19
CASSFRERRDEQFF
TGTGCCAGTAGTTTTCGGGAGAGAAGGGATGAGCAGTTCTTC
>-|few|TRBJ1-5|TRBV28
CASSSAHLRGGESQPQHF
TGTGCCAGCAGTTCTGCGCATCTCCGGGGGGGGGAAAGTCAGCCCCAGCATTTT
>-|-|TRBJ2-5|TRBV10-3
CAISEEGRLQETQYF
TGTGCCATCAGTGAGGAGGGACGCCTCCAAGAGACCCAGTACTTC
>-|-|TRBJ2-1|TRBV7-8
CASSLIALAYNEQFF
TGTGCCAGCAGCCTCATCGCTCTCGCCTACAATGAGCAGTTCTTC
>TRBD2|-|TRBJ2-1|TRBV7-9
CASSPLAGGNNEQFF
TGTGCCAGCAGCCCACTAGCGGGAGGGAACAATGAGCAGTTCTTC
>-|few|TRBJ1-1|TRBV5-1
CASSLTGSNTEAFF
TGCGCCAGCAGCTTGACAGGATCGAACACTGAAGCTTTCTTT
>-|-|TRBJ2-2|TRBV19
CASSTPSDANTGELFF
TGTGCCAGTAGTACCCCTAGCGACGCGAACACCGGGGAGCTGTTTTTT
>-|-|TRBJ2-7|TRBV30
CAWSVVGGRQYF
TGTGCCTGGAGTGTGGTCGGGGGCAGGCAGTACTTC
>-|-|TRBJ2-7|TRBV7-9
CASSSTPGVEQYF
TGTGCCAGCAGCTCGACCCCAGGGGTCGAGCAGTACTTC
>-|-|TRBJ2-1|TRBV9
CASSVYSMNNEQFF
TGTGCCAGCAGCGTATACAGTATGAACAATGAGCAGTTCTTC
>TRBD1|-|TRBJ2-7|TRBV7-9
CASSSGAGTAGDEQYF
TGTGCCAGCAGCTCAGGGGCAGGGACAGCCGGGGACGAGCAGTACTTC
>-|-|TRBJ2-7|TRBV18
CASSPQETYEQYF
TGTGCCAGCTCACCACAGGAGACCTACGAGCAGTACTTC
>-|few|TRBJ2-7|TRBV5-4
CASSFGSKYEQYF
TGTGCCAGCAGCTTTGGTTCGAAATACGAGCAGTACTTC
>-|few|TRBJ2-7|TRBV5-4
CASSWPDGNEQYF
TGTGCCAGCAGCTGGCCCGATGGGAACGAGCAGTACTTC
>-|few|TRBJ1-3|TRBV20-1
CSASPDNSGNTIYF
TGCAGTGCTAGTCCAGACAACTCTGGAAACACCATATATTTT
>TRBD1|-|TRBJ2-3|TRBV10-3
CAISVTGDDTQYF
TGTGCCATCAGCGTGACAGGGGATGATACGCAGTATTTT
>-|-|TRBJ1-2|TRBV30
CAWSVGYGYTF
TGTGCCTGGAGTGTAGGGTATGGCTACACCTTC
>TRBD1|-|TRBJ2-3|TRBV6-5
CATRDRMTDTQYF
TGTGCCACCCGGGACAGGATGACAGATACGCAGTATTTT
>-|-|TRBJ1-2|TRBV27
CASSRGPSRF
TGTGCCAGCAGCCGGGGACCGTCCCGCTTC
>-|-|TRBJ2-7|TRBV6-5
CASRYRDRSSYEQYF
TGTGCCAGCAGGTACCGGGACCGGAGCTCCTACGAGCAGTACTTC
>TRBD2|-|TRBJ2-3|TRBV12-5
CASGVGLAGRTDTQYF
TGTGCTAGTGGAGTGGGCCTAGCGGGGAGAACAGATACGCAGTATTTT
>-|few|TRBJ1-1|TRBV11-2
CASSRPTDTEAFF
TGTGCCAGCAGCCGACCGACGGACACTGAAGCTTTCTTT
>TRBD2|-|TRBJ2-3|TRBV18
CASSPTSGNTDTQYF
TGTGCCAGCTCACCGACTAGCGGGAACACAGATACGCAGTATTTT
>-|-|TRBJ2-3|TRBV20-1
CSAPRGSGLF
TGCAGTGCCCCCCGGGGGAGTGGGCTTTTT
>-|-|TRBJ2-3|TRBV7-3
CASSGRGTSTDTQYF
TGTGCCAGCAGCGGCCGGGGTACTAGCACAGATACGCAGTATTTT
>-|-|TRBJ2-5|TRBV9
CASSGVGGGTQYF
TGTGCCAGCAGCGGGGTCGGCGGTGGGACCCAGTACTTC
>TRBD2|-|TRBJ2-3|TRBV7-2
CASSLTSGNTQYF
TGTGCCAGCAGCTTGACTAGCGGAAATACGCAGTATTTT
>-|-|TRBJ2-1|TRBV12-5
CASGLFNEQFF
TGTGCTAGTGGTTTGTTTAATGAGCAGTTCTTC
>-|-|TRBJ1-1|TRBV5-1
CASSRRDGNTEAFF
TGCGCCAGCAGCCGACGAGATGGGAACACTGAAGCTTTCTTT
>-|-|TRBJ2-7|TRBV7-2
CASTSPFSYEQYF
TGTGCCAGTACTAGCCCTTTCTCCTACGAGCAGTACTTC
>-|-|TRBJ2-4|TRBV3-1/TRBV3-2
CASSQGFRAQYF
TGTGCCAGCAGCCAAGGGTTCAGGGCGCAGTACTTC
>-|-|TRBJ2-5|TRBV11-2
CASSLDGRGGAQYF
TGTGCCAGCAGCTTAGATGGTAGAGGTGGGGCCCAGTACTTC
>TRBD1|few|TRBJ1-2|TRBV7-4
CASSLNLEGAGYGYTF
TGTGCCAGCAGCTTAAATCTTGAGGGGGCAGGGTATGGCTACACCTTC